What follows are 5 T cell receptor beta chains derived from one specimen sequenced in a study of breast tumors, draining lymph nodes, adjacent tissues. TCRdb recomputed calls from the multiplex PCR reads with MiXCR, one row per CDR3 protein. The table has more than 85,000 distinct CDR3 sequences, roughly 20% seen once. Breast cancer patients provided tissue from their axillary draining lymph nodes. Sequencing was done on a sample of axillary lymph node tissue. Receptors were obtained from a female donor with breast cancer. Some clones in this sample may be carry-over from other donors' samples.

Regarding this clonotype: Just one base apart from a much larger clone, this may be a read error. The J gene is TRBJ2-3, the V gene TRBV11-2, with D uncertain. Deletions cut 5 bases from V and 1 base from J, with 7 bases between. Germline assignment: CDR1 SGHAT and CDR2 FQNNGV. This CDR3 contains 13 residues. The CDR3 DNA is TGTGCCAGCAGCCTCTACGGCACAGATACGCAGTATTTT. Its translation is CASSLYGTDTQYF.

V gene TRBV20-1 combines with J gene TRBJ1-5; no clear D. This CDR3 comprises 13 residues. Germline V gene lookup returns CDR1 DFQATT and CDR2 SNEGSKA (reference sequence). Deletions cut 3 bases from V and 5 bases from J, with 11 bases between. The CDR3 sequence: CSASSGRDQPQHF. CDR3 DNA sequence: TGCAGTGCTAGCTCGGGGAGGGATCAGCCCCAGCATTTT.

This clonotype was detected ten times or more. This chain uses TRBV4-1 with TRBJ1-5; D unclear. Per germline, CDR1 MGHRA and CDR2 YSYEKL. The germline V and J ends were trimmed by 4 bases and 0 bases, with 10 bases remaining between them. This CDR3 spans 15 amino acids. Written as DNA, the CDR3 is TGCGCCAGCAGCCCCCCGGGCCTTAGCAATCAGCCCCAGCATTTT. As protein: CASSPPGLSNQPQHF.

This clonotype was counted many times. The V gene is TRBV24-1, the J gene TRBJ1-2; TRBD1 matches at 8 bases. Per the germline V gene, CDR1 is KGHDR and CDR2 is SFDVKD. CDR3 length: 12 residues. V was pared by 10 bases and J by 3 bases, with 3 bases of the junction left unmatched. This CDR3 is CATLDRDYGYTF. DNA for the CDR3: TGTGCCACTCTGGACAGGGACTATGGCTACACCTTC.

On this clonotype: A read error may explain this, as a much larger clone is one base away. V gene TRBV7-8 combines with J gene TRBJ2-1; the D gene is possibly TRBD2 (6 bases). CDR1 is SGHVS, CDR2 FQNEAQ, per germline. This CDR3 is built from 13 residues. The CDR3 DNA reads as TGTGCCAGCAGTGCCAGCGGGTACAATGAGCAGTCCTTC. It specifies CASSASGYNEQSF.